These 26 T cell receptor beta chains came from one sample sequenced in a study of blood T cell repertoires in COVID-19. Some clones are missing from TCRdb's copy, which holds only in-frame ones; the method was immunoSEQ multiplex PCR. The sample includes some 80,000 clones, roughly 90% of them seen just once. The sequenced sample consisted of peripheral blood. Receptor source: a human donor in a cohort sampled during active COVID-19.

The CDR3 DNA follows: TGTGCCAGCAGCTTAGGTGGGGACTACCGCCGAGAGCAGTACTTC. This gives the protein CASSLGGDYRREQYF. V is TRBV7-2 and J is TRBJ2-7, with 7 bases identical to TRBD2. J was trimmed by 7 bases and V by 1 base; bases with no gene match: 10. Germline V gene data show CDR1 as SGHTA and CDR2 as FQGNSA. There are 15 residues in the CDR3.

This chain uses TRBV20-1 with TRBJ2-1, with D possibly TRBD1 on 6 matching bases. Between the trimmed V and J ends, which lost 7 bases and 7 bases, there was a span of 11 bases. CDR1 DFQATT and CDR2 SNEGSKA come from the germline V gene (reference sequence). This CDR3 region has 11 residues. The CDR3 sequence is CSVGQGNEQFF. In DNA, the CDR3 is TGCAGTGTCGGGCAGGGGAATGAGCAGTTCTTC.

The rearrangement links TRBV30 to TRBJ2-1; 8 bases map to TRBD2. This CDR3 has 14 residues. V was clipped by 0 bases and J by 4 bases; unmatched bases: 2. Germline loops: CDR1 GTSNPN, CDR2 SVGIG (reference sequence). Written as DNA, the CDR3 is TGTGCCTGGAGTGTCGGCGGGGGGTACAATGAGCAGTTCTTC. This encodes CAWSVGGGYNEQFF.

This clone was observed a few times. The chain employs TRBV7-9 and TRBJ1-5; no clear D. The CDR3 contains 14 residues. Germline V gene lookup returns CDR1 SEHNR and CDR2 FQNEAQ (reference sequence). The V gene lost 11 bases and the J gene lost 0 bases, with 14 bases spanning the gap. The CDR3 coding sequence is TGTGCCGTATCTCCGAACTATAGCAATCAGCCCCAGCATTTT. Protein sequence: CAVSPNYSNQPQHF.

This rearrangement joins TRBV7-9 to TRBJ2-5; perhaps TRBD1 as D (6 bases). Trimming removed 3 bases from V and 4 bases from J, with 15 bases in between. Germline CDR1 reads SEHNR; CDR2 reads FQNEAQ (reference sequence). The CDR3 contains 15 residues. The CDR3 DNA follows: TGTGCCAGCAGCTTGGACAGAACGATCTTAGAGACCCAGTACTTC. Its translation: CASSLDRTILETQYF.

The rearrangement joins TRBV28 to TRBJ1-3; no clear D gene. Germline assignment: CDR1 MDHEN and CDR2 SYDVKM. The CDR3 totals 14 residues. Trimming cost V 7 bases and J 1 base, with 11 bases left between them. Here the CDR3 reads CASTASGSGNTIYF. The CDR3 DNA reads as TGTGCCAGCACCGCTTCGGGGTCTGGAAACACCATATATTTT.

V and J are TRBV5-5 and TRBJ2-7; 7 positions match TRBD1. CDR3 length: 14 residues. V lost 3 bases to trimming and J lost 6 bases; unmatched junction nucleotides: 9. Germline CDR1 and CDR2: SGHKS and YYEKEE (reference sequence). CDR3 in amino acids: CASSSSRGNREQYF. The CDR3 DNA sequence: TGTGCCAGCAGCTCCTCCAGGGGGAACCGCGAGCAGTACTTC.

CDR3 sequence (DNA): TGCGCCAGCCGGGCGGGGTTGGGGTACAATGAGCAGTTCTTC. Translating gives CASRAGLGYNEQFF. The V and J genes are TRBV4-1 and TRBJ2-1, with D possibly TRBD2 on 6 matching bases. The CDR3 loop spans 14 amino acids. Germline CDR1 is MGHRA and CDR2 is YSYEKL. Trimming removed 8 bases from V and 4 bases from J, with 15 bases in between.

V usage is TRBV7-3 and J usage is TRBJ2-7, with TRBD2 identical over 8 bases. The J segment lost 3 bases and the V segment lost 0 bases, leaving 7 bases of the junction unmatched. CDR1 and CDR2 (germline): SGHTA, FQGTGA. This CDR3 comprises 16 residues. The CDR3 sequence is CASSLTASGFYYEQYF. Written as DNA, the CDR3 is TGTGCCAGCAGCTTAACGGCTAGCGGGTTTTACTACGAGCAGTACTTC.

J is TRBJ2-1 and V is TRBV6-6; TRBD2 matches 11 bases. The V segment lost 4 bases and the J segment 5 bases; nucleotides outside the gene matches: 7. CDR1 is MNHNY, CDR2 SVGAGI, per germline (reference sequence). The CDR3 has 16 amino acids. The CDR3 DNA sequence: TGTGCCAGCAGTTGGTCTAGCGGGGGGACCAACAATGAGCAGTTCTTC. This sequence encodes CASSWSSGGTNNEQFF.

This rearrangement joins TRBV12-3 or TRBV12-4 to TRBJ2-7, with D possibly being TRBD1 (5 bases). V lost 1 base, J lost 5 bases, and 9 bases lay in between. The CDR3 has 13 amino acids. DNA of the CDR3: TGTGCCAGCAGTTTAGGGACATCCCACGAGCAGTACTTC. Amino acid sequence: CASSLGTSHEQYF.

The CDR3, as DNA: TGTGCCAGCAGTCAAAAGAGCCGGGACAGCCAAGAGACCCAGTACTTC. This encodes CASSQKSRDSQETQYF. The chain recombines TRBV6-6 with TRBJ2-5, with 7 bases that match TRBD1. CDR1 MNHNY and CDR2 SVGAGI come from the germline V gene (reference sequence). The CDR3 is 16 amino acids. Trimming at V came to 5 bases and at J to 1 base, leaving 10 bases not matched to a gene.

There are a few counts of this clone. The chain combines TRBV11-3 with TRBJ1-6, with D possibly being TRBD1 (5 bases). CDR3 length equals 14 residues. V lost 2 bases and J lost 7, with 9 bases in between. CDR1 SGHNT and CDR2 YENEEA come from the germline V gene. The CDR3 here is CASSLNRRNSPLHF. The CDR3 coding sequence is TGTGCCAGCAGCTTAAACAGGCGGAATTCACCCCTCCACTTT.

This chain uses TRBV11-2 with TRBJ1-4; no clear D gene. This CDR3 has 16 residues. V was trimmed by 1 base and J by 0 bases, leaving 9 bases between them. From germline, CDR1 is SGHAT and CDR2 FQNNGV. The CDR3 bases are TGTGCCAGCAGCTTAGTTTCGACTGCAACTAATGAAAAACTGTTTTTT. Its protein product is CASSLVSTATNEKLFF.

CDR3 DNA sequence: TGTGCCACCCGGATGAGGACTCTAGGGAACACTGAAGCTTTCTTT. Translation gives CATRMRTLGNTEAFF. The chain carries TRBV2 and TRBJ1-1; D call uncertain. The CDR3 has 15 residues. Trimming stripped 10 bases from V and 1 base from J, with 19 bases between. CDR1 is SNHLY and CDR2 is FYNNEI in the germline V gene.

The genes are TRBV7-2 and TRBJ2-2; D is perhaps TRBD2 (5 bases). The V gene lost 4 bases and the J gene lost 7 bases, with 19 bases spanning the gap. The CDR3 loop spans 16 amino acids. Germline V gene data show CDR1 as SGHTA and CDR2 as FQGNSA. CDR3 loop: CASSWRWEIRVGELFF. CDR3 DNA: TGTGCCAGCAGCTGGAGATGGGAGATAAGGGTCGGGGAGCTGTTTTTT.

This sequence joins TRBV9 and TRBJ2-3; 11 nucleotides align to TRBD2. This CDR3 has 17 residues. Germline V gene sequence: CDR1 SGDLS, CDR2 YYNGEE. Unmatched junction bases numbered 7, after V lost 4 bases and J lost 0 bases. CDR3 residues: CASSKMTSGKSTDTQYF. CDR3 sequence (DNA): TGTGCCAGCAGCAAAATGACTAGCGGGAAAAGCACAGATACGCAGTATTTT.

The gene calls are TRBV2 and TRBJ2-5; 11 bases match TRBD2. Germline V gene sequence: CDR1 SNHLY, CDR2 FYNNEI. V dropped 7 bases and J dropped 1; count of bases not matched to a gene: 11. The CDR3 is made up of 17 amino acids. The CDR3 loop is CASKKLAGVGFQETQYF. The CDR3 nucleotides are TGTGCCAGCAAAAAACTAGCGGGGGTGGGGTTCCAAGAGACCCAGTACTTC.

The V and J genes are TRBV4-1 and TRBJ2-7; possibly TRBD2 for D (5 bases). This CDR3 is built from 14 residues. Looked up from germline, CDR1 is MGHRA and CDR2 is YSYEKL. V was pared by 4 bases and J by 3 bases, with 13 bases between. The CDR3 DNA reads TGCGCCAGCAGCCGCCTCCAGGAGGACTACGAGCAGTACTTC. The encoded protein is CASSRLQEDYEQYF.

The chain employs TRBV3-1 (or the pseudogene TRBV3-2) and TRBJ2-7; TRBD2 matches at 7 bases. CDR3 length: 16 residues. The germline CDR1 and CDR2 sequences are LGHDT and YNNKEL (reference sequence). The V and J ends lost 0 bases and 3 bases, in that order; junction bases with no gene match: 8. Written as DNA, the CDR3 is TGTGCCAGCAGCCAAGAGCGACTAGCTACTTTCTACGAGCAGTACTTC. This encodes CASSQERLATFYEQYF.

The rearrangement joins TRBV11-2 to TRBJ1-2; a possible D gene is TRBD1 (6 bases). The CDR3 is 12 amino acids. Deletions cut 4 bases from V and 10 bases from J, with 13 bases between. CDR1 and CDR2 (germline): SGHAT, FQNNGV. Written as DNA, the CDR3 is TGTGCCAGCAGCTATTTACAGGGTGCCTACACCTTC. Amino acids: CASSYLQGAYTF.

This chain uses TRBV6-5 with TRBJ2-1; D uncertain. V was trimmed by 11 bases and J by 3 bases, leaving 5 bases between them. The CDR3 runs 10 residues. Germline CDR1 and CDR2: MNHEY and SVGAGI. CDR3 nucleotide sequence: TGTGCCGGCGGCTACAATGAGCAGTTCTTC. This sequence encodes CAGGYNEQFF.

The chain joins TRBV7-2 to TRBJ2-1, with D possibly being TRBD2 (5 bases). V was shortened by 1 base and J by 9 bases, with 19 bases between the two germline ends. CDR1 SGHTA and CDR2 FQGNSA come from the germline V gene. This CDR3 contains 16 residues. For the CDR3, the DNA is TGTGCCAGCAGCTTAGTAGCCCGGGGTAGCGAGGGTGAGCAGTTCTTC. It specifies CASSLVARGSEGEQFF.

The chain employs TRBV18 and TRBJ1-2; 10 bases are shared with TRBD1. Germline V CDR1 and CDR2: KGHSH, LQKENI. The V and J ends lost 3 bases and 4 bases, in that order; junction bases with no gene match: 2. The CDR3 has 14 amino acids. CDR3 amino acids: CASSPGQGPYGYTF. In DNA, the CDR3 is TGTGCCAGCTCACCGGGACAGGGGCCCTATGGCTACACCTTC.

The V gene is TRBV11-2, the J gene TRBJ1-4; tentatively, D is TRBD1 (5 bases). From germline, CDR1 is SGHAT and CDR2 FQNNGV. The CDR3 length is 15 residues. V lost 0 bases and J lost 8, with 13 bases in between. The CDR3 sequence: CASSLDGGGAEKLFF. The CDR3 nucleotides are TGTGCCAGCAGCTTAGATGGCGGAGGGGCGGAAAAACTGTTTTTT.

The V and J genes are TRBV10-3 and TRBJ2-1; 11 bases are shared with TRBD2. Germline-derived CDR1 and CDR2 are ENHRY and SYGVKD. Germline trimming cut 3 bases from V and 6 bases from J; bases unmatched to any gene: 19. The CDR3 has 20 amino acids. Written as DNA, the CDR3 is TGTGCCATCAGTGAACATCTGGACAGGTCGACTAGCGGGGTTGGCAATGAGCAGTTCTTC. Translation: CAISEHLDRSTSGVGNEQFF.